Shown below are 8 T cell receptor beta chains from a single sample sequenced in a study of shared clonotypes between healthy human individuals. Profiled with immunoSEQ multiplex PCR; TCRdb holds only in-frame clones, not every one. The table lists about 2.5 million clones, roughly 92% of them singletons. Sequenced sample: naive CD4+ T cells from PBMCs. Noted subset: CD45RA+ positively selected. The receptors here all came from a man aged 18 to 30 in good health. Some clones in this sample may be carry-over from other donors' samples.

V usage is TRBV7-3 and J usage is TRBJ2-7; D perhaps matches TRBD1 (5 bases). V was cut by 5 bases and J by 4 bases, with 12 bases left in between. CDR3 length: 13 residues. Germline CDR1 SGHTA, CDR2 FQGTGA. In DNA form, the CDR3 reads TGTGCCAGCAGCCCCCGCCCAGGGTACGAGCAGTACTTC. Protein product: CASSPRPGYEQYF.

The chain joins TRBV5-1 to TRBJ2-2, with D unclear. This CDR3 comprises 16 residues. Germline V CDR1 and CDR2: SGHRS, YFSETQ. The V gene lost 6 bases and the J gene lost 0 bases, with 15 bases spanning the gap. CDR3 region: CASTPTRPTNTGELFF. The CDR3 nucleotides are TGCGCCAGCACCCCAACCCGCCCCACGAACACCGGGGAGCTGTTTTTT.

The chain carries TRBV25-1 and TRBJ2-1, with a weak D call TRBD2 (5 bases). The germline CDR1 and CDR2 sequences are MGHDK and SYGVNS. V was pared by 2 bases and J by 10 bases, with 15 bases between. There are 14 residues in the CDR3. As DNA, the CDR3 is TGTGCCAGCAGTGAAACTGCAACGGACTGGGAGCAGTTCTTC. Amino acids: CASSETATDWEQFF.

V is TRBV9 and J is TRBJ2-3; the D is unclear. Germline CDR1 SGDLS, CDR2 YYNGEE. The CDR3 spans 13 residues. With 5 bases removed from V and 4 bases from J, the gap between germline ends came to 11 bases. CDR3 protein: CASRGSGPDTQYF. In DNA form, the CDR3 reads TGTGCCAGCAGGGGAAGTGGGCCAGATACGCAGTATTTT.

Here the CDR3 DNA reads TGTGCCAGTAGTACAGACATCTCCGGGGAGCTGTTTTTT. This gives the protein CASSTDISGELFF. The chain couples TRBV19 to TRBJ2-2; D call uncertain. The germline CDR1 and CDR2 sequences are LNHDA and SQIVND (reference sequence). V lost 4 bases, J lost 6 bases, and 9 bases lay in between. This CDR3 spans 13 amino acids.

V is TRBV6-1 and J is TRBJ1-5; maybe TRBD1 (5 bases). Germline V lookup: CDR1 MNHNS, CDR2 SASEGT. This CDR3 has 15 residues. V lost 5 bases, J lost 2 bases, and 13 bases lay in between. CDR3 sequence: CASSPRDGGNQPQHF. For the CDR3, the DNA is TGTGCCAGCAGTCCCCGGGACGGAGGCAATCAGCCCCAGCATTTT.

The V and J genes are TRBV2 and TRBJ2-2, with TRBD2 matching 9 bases. CDR1 and CDR2 from the germline V gene are SNHLY and FYNNEI. With V trimmed by 6 bases and J by 4 bases, 6 bases remained unmatched. The CDR3 covers 15 residues. In DNA, the CDR3 is TGTGCCAGCAGGTCCGGGACTAGCCGCACCGGGGAGCTGTTTTTT. Translated: CASRSGTSRTGELFF.

The chain joins TRBV5-1 to TRBJ2-1, with TRBD1 matching over 8 bases. The germline CDR1 and CDR2 sequences are SGHRS and YFSETQ. The length of the CDR3 is 15 residues. V dropped 0 bases and J dropped 2; count of bases not matched to a gene: 1. CDR3 in amino acids: CASSLEQGAYNEQFF. CDR3 in DNA: TGCGCCAGCAGCTTGGAACAGGGGGCCTACAATGAGCAGTTCTTC.